The 9 T cell receptor beta chains below come from one sample, sequenced in a study of shared clonotypes between healthy human individuals. Sequencing used immunoSEQ multiplex PCR; TCRdb keeps in-frame clones, though not all of them. Of around 700,000 clones detected, less than 80% appear once; the ten largest clones hold about 1.7%. The sequenced material came from memory CD4+ T cells sorted from blood. Indicated subset: CD45RA-negative fraction. These receptors were taken from a woman aged 25-40 years in good health.

The chain combines TRBV2 with TRBJ2-3, with D possibly matching TRBD2 (5 bases). CDR1 and CDR2 from the germline V gene are SNHLY and FYNNEI. Trimming removed 2 bases at V and 0 bases at J, with 6 bases between. The CDR3 covers 14 residues. Here the CDR3 DNA reads TGTGCCAGCAGTGAAAAGCGGAGCACAGATACGCAGTATTTT. Amino acid sequence: CASSEKRSTDTQYF. The variable domain in full, completed from reference TRBV2 and TRBJ2-3, reads EPEVTQTPSHQVTQMGQEVILRCVPISNHLYFYWYRQILGQKVEFLVSFYNNEISEKSEIFDDQFSVERPDGSNFTLKIRSTKLEDSAMYFCASSEKRSTDTQYFGPGTRLTVL.

The V and J genes are TRBV25-1 and TRBJ2-1; 9 nucleotides match TRBD1. The germline V gene has CDR1 MGHDK and CDR2 SYGVNS. Trimming at V came to 2 bases and at J to 7 bases, leaving 6 bases not matched to a gene. This CDR3 region has 15 residues. The CDR3 region has the DNA TGTGCCAGCAGTGAAGCCGGGACAGGGATAAATGAGCAGTTCTTC. This encodes CASSEAGTGINEQFF.

The rearrangement links TRBV9 to TRBJ2-1; 7 bases map to TRBD2. The germline CDR1 and CDR2 sequences are SGDLS and YYNGEE. The CDR3 runs 18 residues. J gave up 5 bases and V 0 bases, and 14 bases lay outside the gene matches. This CDR3 is CASSVGAHASGPDNEQFF. The CDR3 region has the DNA TGTGCCAGCAGCGTAGGGGCCCACGCTAGCGGACCCGACAATGAGCAGTTCTTC. The full variable domain, in which reference TRBV9 and TRBJ2-1 provide the parts outside the CDR3, is DSGVTQTPKHLITATGQRVTLRCSPRSGDLSVYWYQQSLDQGLQFLIQYYNGEERAKGNILERFSAQQFPDLHSELNLSSLELGDSALYFCASSVGAHASGPDNEQFFGPGTRLTVL.

The V and J genes are TRBV18 and TRBJ1-1, with D unclear. The CDR3 runs to 14 residues. Germline V CDR1 and CDR2: KGHSH, LQKENI. V was shortened by 3 bases and J by 5 bases, with 13 bases between the two germline ends. The CDR3 protein is CASSPEGFRTEAFF. CDR3 DNA sequence: TGTGCCAGCTCACCGGAGGGTTTTCGGACTGAAGCTTTCTTT.

The rearrangement links TRBV7-9 to TRBJ2-7; D gene unclear. Trimming pared 5 bases from V and 2 bases from J, leaving 19 bases between. CDR1 and CDR2 from the germline V gene are SEHNR and FQNEAQ (reference sequence). The CDR3 contains 16 residues. In nucleotides, the CDR3 is TGTGCCAGCAGCCCGAGAGCCTCCGGGCAAACCTACGAGCAGTACTTC. Its translation: CASSPRASGQTYEQYF.

This clone was detected once. The V gene is TRBV11-2, the J gene TRBJ2-1, with 11 bases lining up with TRBD2. Looked up from germline, CDR1 is SGHAT and CDR2 is FQNNGV. The junction had 11 bases not matched to a gene; V was cut back by 3 bases and J by 10 bases. The CDR3 is 16 residues long. CDR3 in amino acids: CASSFGGLAGRREQFF. The DNA for the CDR3 is TGTGCCAGCAGCTTCGGCGGACTAGCGGGCCGTCGGGAGCAGTTCTTC.

The chain combines TRBV10-3 with TRBJ1-1, with 7 bases identical to TRBD1. The ends lost 6 bases at V and 8 bases at J; junction bases unmatched: 9. This CDR3 region has 13 residues. Germline V gene lookup returns CDR1 ENHRY and CDR2 SYGVKD. CDR3 nucleotides: TGTGCCATCAGCCCGGGACAGTCCTGGGAAGCTTTCTTT. It yields the protein CAISPGQSWEAFF.

The rearrangement uses TRBV7-9 and TRBJ1-1, with unresolved D. The CDR3 runs to 11 residues. Germline V gene lookup returns CDR1 SEHNR and CDR2 FQNEAQ (reference sequence). V lost 5 bases, J lost 5 bases, and 6 bases lay in between. The CDR3 protein is CASSRGTEAFF. The CDR3 coding sequence is TGTGCCAGCAGCAGAGGTACTGAAGCTTTCTTT.

This chain joins TRBV28 and TRBJ1-5; TRBD1 is a possible D gene (5 bases). The germline V gene encodes CDR1 MDHEN and CDR2 SYDVKM. The CDR3 loop spans 14 amino acids. V dropped 5 bases and J dropped 0 bases, with 8 bases sitting between them. This chain's CDR3 is CASSGGSSNQPQHF. Here the CDR3 DNA reads TGTGCCAGCAGTGGGGGGTCTAGCAATCAGCCCCAGCATTTT.